This entry concerns a single T cell receptor beta chain. The antigen remains unidentified. The data are from a study of vaccination effects on CD4 cells after COVID-19. In the study overall: The cohort was immunized with two doses of either the BNT162b2 or mRNA-1273 vaccine. The study's findings and limits: Convalescents' post-vaccination spike-reactive clones were chiefly new, vaccine-induced ones.

V was clipped by 3 bases and J by 7 bases, with 21 bases between them. CDR3 size: 17 residues. Germline CDR1 LGHNA, CDR2 YSLEER. Before sequencing took place, the ViraFEST assay used viral peptide pools to expand antigen-specific CD4+ T cells. The authors isolated CD4+ T cells after nine to eleven days of culture. Documented for the person is a PCR-confirmed SARS-CoV-2 infection occurring between March and December 2020. Replacing half the medium with IL-2 medium was done on days 3 and 7. The method was immunoSEQ multiplex PCR; TCRdb's version includes in-frame clones alone and lacks a portion of them. This sample carries roughly 23,000 clones, 65% to 85% of them seen once, and the ten largest clones take around 17%.

This chain connects TRBV4-3 to TRBJ2-2, with D possibly matching TRBD2 (6 bases). The TCR sequence derives from a human donor who had a prior SARS-CoV-2 infection. The source material was CD4+ T cells from PBMCs cultured with SARS-CoV-2 spike peptides, sampled before COVID-19 vaccination. In DNA, the CDR3 is TGCGCCAGCAGCCAGCTATCCGGGACTCCTGTGGACGGGGAGCTGTTTTTT. It translates to CASSQLSGTPVDGELFF.